Below, one TCR beta chain is given with its context. What it binds is not known. This sample was taken from a study of spatial heterogeneity in lung cancer. Points from the study as a whole: Tumor mutation count correlated with how many alpha and beta TCRs expanded intratumorally.

Germline trimming cut 5 bases from V and 5 bases from J; bases unmatched to any gene: 12. Germline assignment: CDR1 MDHEN and CDR2 SYDVKM. The CDR3 totals 17 residues. Individual TCR cDNA molecules each bore their own unique molecular identifier. TCRdb reprocessed the 5' RACE reads via MiXCR and lists one record per CDR3 protein. The table records roughly 1,100 distinct CDR3 sequences, about 24% of them present only once. Time point: sample taken at primary tumor resection. This sequence was found in a male donor with early-stage non-small cell lung cancer. The chain recombines TRBV28 with TRBJ2-2, with 9 nucleotides matching TRBD1. Specimen: lung tumor tissue, collected at surgery. CDR3 nucleotide sequence: TGTGCCAGCAGTAAACCTCCGGGACAGGGTCGAACCGGGGAGCTGTTTTTT. Its protein is CASSKPPGQGRTGELFF.